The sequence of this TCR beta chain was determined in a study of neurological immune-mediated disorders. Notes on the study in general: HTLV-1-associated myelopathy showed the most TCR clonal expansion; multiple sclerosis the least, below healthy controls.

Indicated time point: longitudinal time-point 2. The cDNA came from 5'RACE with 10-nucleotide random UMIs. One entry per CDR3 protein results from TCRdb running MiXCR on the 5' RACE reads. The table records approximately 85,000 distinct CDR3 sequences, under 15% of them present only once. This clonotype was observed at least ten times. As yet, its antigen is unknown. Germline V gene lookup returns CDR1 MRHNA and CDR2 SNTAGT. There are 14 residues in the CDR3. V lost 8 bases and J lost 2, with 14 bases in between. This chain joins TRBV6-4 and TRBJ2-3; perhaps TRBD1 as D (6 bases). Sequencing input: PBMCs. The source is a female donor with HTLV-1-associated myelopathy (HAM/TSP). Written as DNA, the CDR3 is TGTGCCAGCTCAACGGGGACAAACACAGATACGCAGTATTTT. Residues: CASSTGTNTDTQYF.